This paragraph covers one T cell receptor (beta chain) sequence. The antigen is undetermined. Clones were sequenced by immunoSEQ multiplex PCR, and TCRdb holds only the in-frame ones, with some missing. The sample holds just over 150,000 clones, less than 95% seen once. This sample stems from a study of T cell responses to AZD1222 COVID-19 vaccine. The study's findings and limits: Dominant at 160-218 and 743-854, vaccine-associated CD4 TCRs also spanned spike. Clonal diversity may have been underestimated, and the donors were mostly white British, with more females than males.

The V end was cut by 0 bases, the J end by 0 bases, with 20 bases between. This CDR3 comprises 19 residues. Germline lookup yields CDR1 SGHTA and CDR2 FQGNSA. The chain joins TRBV7-2 to TRBJ1-1; D unresolved. The sample was peripheral blood, taken on day 0 of AZD1222 vaccination. This TCR was sampled from an adult in good health. The CDR3 DNA reads TGTGCCAGCAGCTTAGCGCTTGGTATTGGAAGCGGGGTGAACACTGAAGCTTTCTTT. As protein: CASSLALGIGSGVNTEAFF.